This T cell receptor (beta chain) was captured by sequencing in a study of metastatic and nonmetastatic thyroid tumors (dated by TCRdb to the early 2020s). General notes on the study: The researchers compared repertoires between peripheral blood samples and tumor or nodule tissue samples from patients with malignant or benign thyroid disease. What the study reported, not specific to this receptor: In both blood and tumor samples, malignant tumors were reported to have significantly higher TCR beta diversity than benign nodules.

Before undergoing thyroid surgery, none of the patients had been given any kind of treatment. Patient clinical samples collected from about 2011 to 2018 were retrospectively analysed using T-cell receptor beta sequencing. CDR1 and CDR2, looked up from the germline V gene, are SGHRS and YFSETQ. At the junction V is shortened by 0 bases and J by 6 bases, with 6 bases in between. From cysteine to phenylalanine, the CDR3 is 13 amino acids long. Kept here is only the CDR3 DNA, which spans 39 bases and is read in frame from base 1. In the case of this clone: The antigen it recognizes is unknown. Per-base quality was not reported, and no clone a single base away is much larger than it.

Receptors were amplified or captured by PCR. Reads for this sample came from an Illumina HiSeq 4000. The TCR beta-chain CDR3 region of each patient was profiled by high-throughput sequencing. The published analysis was carried out like this. CDR3 differences across clinicopathological groups were used to build a classifier for discriminating distant-metastatic papillary thyroid cancer patients. To measure repertoire diversity the researchers used the Shannon index, while the Morisita-Horn index served to gauge how similar the tumor and blood repertoires were. The raw public data were reprocessed by TCRdb itself: fastp quality trimming at Q25, MiXCR clonotype calling, in-frame beta chains only. TCRdb assigned the V and J calls; the authors' analysis was not used. The sample profile shows 3,700 or so clones; about 37% of them were found once. The biggest ten clones account for approximately 30% of the sample.

The chain uses TRBV5-1 and TRBJ2-2; matching of 6 bases hints at TRBD1 as the D gene. This clonotype originated in a male donor with papillary thyroid cancer or a benign thyroid nodule (not recorded which). Some clones in this sample may be carry-over from other donors' samples. Source material: adjacent normal tissue. The CDR3 loop reads CASSLGTAGELFF. In nucleotides, the sequence is TGCGCCAGCAGCTTGGGGACAGCCGGGGAGCTGTTTTTT.